The TCR beta chain under discussion was sequenced for a study of regulatory T cells in long-lasting Graves disease. Study-wide results and limits: Examination was confined to peripheral blood, excluding thyroid tissue. TRBV28 was favored in persistent disease, as were TRBJ1-2 and TRBJ2-5.

This clonotype has just one count. Its specificity is unknown. It is likely a read error: a sequence one base away is far more abundant. Described time point: newly diagnosed GD, antithyroid drugs for less than 3 months. Extracted RNA from PBMCs served as the source of the TCR library. With iRepertoire HTBI primers and Arm-PCR of CDR3 regions, TCR beta libraries were built. In the authors' workflow: Across samples, 62 TRBV and some 14 TRBJ segments were found. One entry per CDR3 protein, called by TCRdb with MiXCR from the multiplex PCR reads. For this entry, the V and J calls and clone size follow TCRdb and not the study's own pipeline. The sample holds 250,000 or so distinct CDR3 sequences, approximately 20% seen once. V gave up 5 bases and J gave up 1 base, with 14 bases separating them. The germline V gene encodes CDR1 SGHAT and CDR2 FQDESV (reference sequence). The CDR3 covers 15 residues. The same specimen was also included in a second study, on T cells in Graves' hyperthyroidism and ophthalmopathy. That investigation notes: A first-round RT-PCR of the TCR CDR3 used the HTBI primer set.

V and J are TRBV11-1 and TRBJ1-1; D remains ambiguous. Specimen: peripheral blood mononuclear cells (PBMCs), collected at new diagnosis, from a patient treated with antithyroid drugs. The clonotype was recovered from a woman aged 25 to 39 with Graves disease. In nucleotides, the CDR3 is TGTGCCAGCAGCCCCCAAATCTCGAGGAACACTGAAGCTTTCTTT. This sequence encodes CASSPQISRNTEAFF.